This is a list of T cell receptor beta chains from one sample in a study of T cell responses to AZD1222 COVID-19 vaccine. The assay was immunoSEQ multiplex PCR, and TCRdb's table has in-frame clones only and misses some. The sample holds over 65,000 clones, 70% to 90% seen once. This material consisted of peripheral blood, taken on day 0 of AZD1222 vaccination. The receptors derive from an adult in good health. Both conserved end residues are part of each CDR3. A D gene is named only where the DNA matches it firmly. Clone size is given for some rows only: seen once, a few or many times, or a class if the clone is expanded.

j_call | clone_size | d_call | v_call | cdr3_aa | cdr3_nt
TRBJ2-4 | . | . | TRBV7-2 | CASSLASGLAKNIQYF | TGTGCCAGCAGCTTAGCGAGCGGTTTAGCCAAAAACATTCAGTACTTC
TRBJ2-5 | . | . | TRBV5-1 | CASSLGVWDPQETQYF | TGCGCCAGCAGCCTGGGTGTTTGGGACCCCCAAGAGACCCAGTACTTC
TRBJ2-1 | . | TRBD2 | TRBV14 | CASSPTSGGAFNEQFF | TGTGCCAGCAGCCCCACTAGCGGGGGGGCATTTAATGAGCAGTTCTTC
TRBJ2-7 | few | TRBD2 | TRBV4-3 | CASSLKVSSGDSYEQYF | TGCGCCAGCAGCCTAAAGGTTTCTAGCGGGGACTCCTACGAGCAGTACTTC
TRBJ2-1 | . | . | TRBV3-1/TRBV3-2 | CASSQGVGGSYNEQFF | TGTGCCAGCAGCCAGGGGGTTGGGGGCTCCTACAATGAGCAGTTCTTC
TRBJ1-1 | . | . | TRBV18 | CASSPKVEGTEAFF | TGTGCCAGCTCACCAAAGGTGGAAGGCACTGAAGCTTTCTTT
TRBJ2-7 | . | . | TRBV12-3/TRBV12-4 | CASSFRYEQYF | TGTGCCAGCAGTTTTAGGTACGAGCAGTACTTC
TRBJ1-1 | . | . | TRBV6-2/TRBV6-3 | CASSYSAAYEAFF | TGTGCCAGCAGTTACTCGGCGGCGTACGAGGCTTTCTTT
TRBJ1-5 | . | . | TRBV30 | CAWSVFTDQPQHF | TGTGCCTGGAGTGTCTTTACGGATCAGCCCCAGCATTTT
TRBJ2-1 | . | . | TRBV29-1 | CSGWDGGGPYNEQFF | TGCAGCGGATGGGATGGGGGCGGGCCGTACAATGAGCAGTTCTTC
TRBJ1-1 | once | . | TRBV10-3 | CAISEPQGNTEAFF | TGTGCCATCAGTGAGCCTCAGGGAAACACTGAAGCTTTCTTT
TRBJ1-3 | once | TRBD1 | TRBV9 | CASSADREYTIYF | TGTGCCAGCAGCGCCGACAGGGAATACACCATATATTTT
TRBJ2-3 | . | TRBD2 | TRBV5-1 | CASSVGGAGDTQYF | TGCGCCAGCAGCGTCGGGGGGGCCGGAGATACGCAGTATTTT
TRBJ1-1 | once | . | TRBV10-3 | CAITPRGSAEAFF | TGTGCCATAACCCCCAGGGGTTCGGCTGAAGCTTTCTTT
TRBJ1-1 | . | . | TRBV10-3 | CAISERGGTEAFF | TGTGCCATCAGTGAGAGGGGAGGGACTGAAGCTTTCTTT
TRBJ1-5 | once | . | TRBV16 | CASSQTGTSNQPQHF | TGTGCCAGCAGCCAAACAGGGACAAGCAATCAGCCCCAGCATTTT
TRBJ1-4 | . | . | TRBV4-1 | CASSQESSINEKLFF | TGCGCCAGCAGCCAAGAGTCATCTATTAATGAAAAACTGTTTTTT
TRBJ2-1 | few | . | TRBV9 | CASSARRGGEQFF | TGTGCCAGCAGCGCCAGGCGGGGCGGGGAGCAGTTCTTC
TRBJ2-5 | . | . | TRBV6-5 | CASSSAGETQYF | TGTGCCAGCAGTTCCGCCGGGGAGACCCAGTACTTC
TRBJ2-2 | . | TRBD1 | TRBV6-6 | CASSPPGQGATGELFF | TGTGCCAGCAGTCCCCCGGGACAGGGAGCCACCGGGGAGCTGTTTTTT
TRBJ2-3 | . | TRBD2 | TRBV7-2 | CASSLGPSGRTDTQYF | TGTGCCAGCAGCTTAGGGCCTAGCGGTCGCACAGATACGCAGTATTTT
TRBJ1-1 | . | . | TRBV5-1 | CASSLGDTTNTEAFF | TGCGCCAGCAGCTTGGGGGACACCACCAACACTGAAGCTTTCTTT
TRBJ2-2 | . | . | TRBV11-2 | CASSLGAGELFF | TGTGCCAGCAGCCTCGGGGCCGGGGAGCTGTTTTTT
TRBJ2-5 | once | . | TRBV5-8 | CASREGQRETQYF | TGTGCCAGCCGGGAGGGACAGAGAGAGACCCAGTACTTC
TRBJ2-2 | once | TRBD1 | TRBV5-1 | CASSLDRGDTGELFF | TGCGCCAGCAGCTTGGACAGGGGAGACACCGGGGAGCTGTTTTTT
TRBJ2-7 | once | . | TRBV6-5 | CASNLPSYEQYF | TGTGCCAGCAACCTCCCAAGCTACGAGCAGTACTTC
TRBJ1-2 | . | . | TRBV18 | CASLTGGANYGYTF | TGTGCCAGCTTAACCGGGGGCGCTAACTATGGCTACACCTTC
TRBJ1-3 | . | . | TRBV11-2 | CASSLGISGNTIYF | TGTGCCAGCAGCTTGGGGATTTCTGGAAACACCATATATTTT
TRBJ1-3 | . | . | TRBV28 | CASYWSSGNTIYF | TGTGCCAGCTACTGGTCCTCTGGAAACACCATATATTTT
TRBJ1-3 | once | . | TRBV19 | CASSAGGVASGNTIYF | TGTGCCAGTAGTGCCGGGGGGGTTGCATCTGGAAACACCATATATTTT
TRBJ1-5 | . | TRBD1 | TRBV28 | CASTMTGARQPQHF | TGTGCCAGCACCATGACAGGGGCAAGGCAGCCCCAGCATTTT
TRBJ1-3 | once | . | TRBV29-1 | CSVAEKAGNTIYF | TGCAGCGTTGCAGAAAAGGCTGGAAACACCATATATTTT
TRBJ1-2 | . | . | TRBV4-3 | CASRKREGLEEDGYTF | TGCGCCAGCAGAAAAAGAGAGGGCCTAGAAGAGGATGGCTACACCTTC
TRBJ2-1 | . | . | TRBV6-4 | CASSDSGEPYNEQFF | TGTGCCAGCAGTGACTCCGGGGAACCCTACAATGAGCAGTTCTTC
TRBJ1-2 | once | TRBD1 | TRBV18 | CASSPNSIGTGSNYGYTF | TGTGCCAGCTCACCTAACTCAATTGGGACAGGGTCGAACTATGGCTACACCTTC
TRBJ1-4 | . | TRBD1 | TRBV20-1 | CSAPRQGVPFF | TGCAGTGCCCCTAGACAGGGCGTTCCGTTTTTT
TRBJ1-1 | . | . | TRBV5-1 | CASSPGVNTEAFF | TGCGCCAGCAGTCCCGGGGTCAACACTGAAGCTTTCTTT
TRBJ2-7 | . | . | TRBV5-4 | CASSLEVGHLYEQYF | TGTGCCAGCAGCTTGGAGGTGGGGCACCTCTACGAGCAGTACTTC
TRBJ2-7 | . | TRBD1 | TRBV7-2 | CASSLAGTASYEQYF | TGTGCCAGCAGCTTAGCGGGGACAGCCTCCTACGAGCAGTACTTC
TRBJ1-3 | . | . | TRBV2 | CASSGIGSGNTIYF | TGTGCCAGCAGTGGGATAGGTTCCGGAAACACCATATATTTT
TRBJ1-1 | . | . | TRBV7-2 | CASSSSPGTEAFF | TGTGCCAGCAGCTCTAGCCCCGGGACTGAAGCTTTCTTT
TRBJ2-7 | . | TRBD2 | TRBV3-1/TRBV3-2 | CASSQDGLAGALSSYEQYF | TGTGCCAGCAGCCAAGATGGGCTAGCGGGAGCCCTGAGCTCCTACGAGCAGTACTTC
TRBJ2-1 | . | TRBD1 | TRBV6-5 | CASTRDRGGEQFF | TGTGCCAGCACCCGAGACAGGGGAGGAGAGCAGTTCTTC
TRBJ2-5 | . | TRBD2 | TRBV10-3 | CATLAGPQETQYF | TGTGCCACCCTAGCGGGGCCCCAAGAGACCCAGTACTTC
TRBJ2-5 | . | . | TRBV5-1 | CASSQIMSRETQYF | TGCGCCAGCAGCCAAATAATGAGTAGGGAGACCCAGTACTTC
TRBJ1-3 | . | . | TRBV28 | CASSFGWGKSSGNTIYF | TGTGCCAGCAGTTTCGGGTGGGGTAAGAGCTCTGGAAACACCATATATTTT
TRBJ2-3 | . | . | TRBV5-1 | CASVQGANTDTQYF | TGCGCCAGCGTTCAAGGGGCGAACACAGATACGCAGTATTTT
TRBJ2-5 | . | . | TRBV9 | CASSVADEKTETQYF | TGTGCCAGCAGCGTGGCGGACGAAAAGACGGAGACCCAGTACTTC
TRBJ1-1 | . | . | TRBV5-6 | CASRPLGGLNTEAFF | TGTGCCAGCAGGCCCCTGGGGGGGTTGAACACTGAAGCTTTCTTT
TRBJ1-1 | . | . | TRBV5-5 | CASSSIPGPANTEAFF | TGTGCCAGCAGCTCTATCCCGGGGCCCGCTAACACTGAAGCTTTCTTT
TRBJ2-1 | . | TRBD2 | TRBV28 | CASSNRRLAGGNEQFF | TGTGCCAGCAGTAACCGAAGACTAGCGGGGGGCAATGAGCAGTTCTTC
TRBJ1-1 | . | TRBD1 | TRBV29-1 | CSVPAGGASSEAFF | TGCAGCGTCCCGGCAGGGGGGGCTAGTTCTGAAGCTTTCTTT
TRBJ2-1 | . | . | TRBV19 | CASSFRVAYNEQFF | TGTGCCAGTTCCTTCAGGGTTGCCTACAATGAGCAGTTCTTC